The present T cell receptor (beta chain) was sequenced within a study of blood T cell repertoires in COVID-19 (dated by TCRdb to the early 2020s). Regarding the complete study: Collaborator samples came from the United States, Italy and Spain and covered acute and convalescent phases of COVID-19. A freely available public database, intended as a resource for researchers studying the immune response to SARS-CoV-2, is where the repertoires were released. The samples were drawn from two sources: the first 160 participants of the ongoing ImmuneRACE study, and 950 to 1,500 subjects contributed by 6 global collaborators. The prospective study material was composed of cDNA or gDNA derived from T cells, B-cell-depleted T cells, or PBMCs. Deeply sampled blood TCRbeta repertoires from subjects exposed to, actively infected with, or recovered from COVID-19 were included in the dataset. Where HLA class I and class II types were available, the types were taken from metadata supplied by the sample provider, not from assay-based typing. Nearly every sample came with metadata listing a de-identified subject ID, COVID-19 status, age in years and sex. The paper's findings and limits, for the study overall: The amount of clinical and demographic metadata varied by source and participant and was provided uncurated.

TCRbeta CDR3 regions were amplified from genomic DNA using the immunoSEQ Assay, a bias-controlled multiplex PCR. The authors' analysis ran thus. The number of nucleated cells in each sample was estimated by amplification of reference gene primers within the assay. To quantify the absolute abundance of each unique TCRbeta CDR3 rearrangement, sequence reads were collapsed and filtered. For each sample, productive Simpson clonality was calculated by taking the square root of Simpson's diversity index across productive rearrangements. In its TCRdb copy, this immuneACCESS table keeps in-frame sequences only and misses some clones. Where compared with another copy, unresolved V genes explain less than half of these, and the others have no known cause. The D gene and trimming were derived from the DNA, and the V and J assignments and clone size from that table. The sample table lists about 340,000 clones, 85% to 90% of them with a count of one. The top ten clonotypes cover about 6% of the sample.

One collaborating source in Seattle enrolled patients during active infection and followed them longitudinally through the course of disease. Whole blood was collected in K2EDTA tubes by collaborating institutions according to the institutions' own protocols. For TCRbeta analysis, collaborator samples were shipped as frozen whole blood, as isolated PBMCs, or as DNA extracted from either sample type. Turning to this clone: Its recognized antigen is unknown. Per-base quality was not reported, and no clone a single base away is much larger than it.

V gives up 7 bases and J gives up 4 bases, and the segment between their germline ends measures 14 bases. Looking up the germline V gene (reference sequence) yields CDR1 LNHDA and CDR2 SQIVND. The CDR3 runs 14 residues from the cysteine to the phenylalanine. The retained sequence is limited to the CDR3, 42 bases, with the frame set at the first base. The chain employs TRBV19 and TRBJ1-5; 5 matching bases give a weak D call of TRBD1. The sequencing input was peripheral blood. The receptor's source is a woman aged 45-59 years with COVID-19, enrolled during active disease. DNA sequence: TGTGCCAGTAACCCAACAGGAGGGAATCAGCCCCAGCATTTT. It is translated as CASNPTGGNQPQHF.